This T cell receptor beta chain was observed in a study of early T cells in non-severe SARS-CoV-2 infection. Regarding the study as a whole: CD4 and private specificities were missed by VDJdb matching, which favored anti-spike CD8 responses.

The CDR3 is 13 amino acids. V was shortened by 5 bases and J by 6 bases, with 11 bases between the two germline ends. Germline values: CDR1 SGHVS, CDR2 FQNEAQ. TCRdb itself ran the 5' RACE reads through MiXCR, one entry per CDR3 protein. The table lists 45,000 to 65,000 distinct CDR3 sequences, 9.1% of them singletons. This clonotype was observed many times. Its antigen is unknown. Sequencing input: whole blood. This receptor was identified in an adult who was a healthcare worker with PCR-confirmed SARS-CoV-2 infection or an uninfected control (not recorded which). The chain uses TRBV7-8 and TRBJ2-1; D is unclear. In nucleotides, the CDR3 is TGTGCCAGCAGCAGCCTTCCGGGCAATGAGCAGTTCTTC. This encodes CASSSLPGNEQFF.